These T cell receptor beta chains were read from a single sample in a study of spatial heterogeneity in lung cancer. One entry per CDR3 protein, called by TCRdb with MiXCR from the 5' RACE reads. Here the sample spans 30,000 to 40,000 distinct CDR3 sequences, roughly 4.9% being singletons. The sample here was PBMCs, taken at surgery. The source of these receptors is a female donor with early-stage non-small cell lung cancer. Both conserved end residues are part of each CDR3.

v_call	j_call	cdr3_aa
TRBV24-1	TRBJ2-3	CASAGQEAPDTQYF
TRBV3-1	TRBJ2-7	CASMGERGRYEQYF
TRBV6-5	TRBJ1-1	CASTPVGRGDTEAFF
TRBV4-1	TRBJ1-2	CASSQEADRGYGYTF
TRBV28	TRBJ1-2	CASSFSSGYTF
TRBV7-6	TRBJ2-5	CASTPRVQETQYF
TRBV11-2	TRBJ2-5	CASSRGGATETQYF
TRBV6-2/TRBV6-3	TRBJ1-5	CASSAGTGRNQPQHF
TRBV5-1	TRBJ2-1	CASSLVAGGYNEQFF
TRBV27	TRBJ2-7	CASSVAGGAYEQYF
TRBV5-1	TRBJ1-4	CASSLVRGFGGKLFF
TRBV7-9	TRBJ1-4	CASSFRRQGEKLFF
TRBV11-2	TRBJ2-3	CASSRQPSTDTQYF
TRBV18	TRBJ2-5	CASSLATGDRTQYF
TRBV9	TRBJ2-3	CASSVLALADTQYF
TRBV27	TRBJ1-5	CASSPRQGNQPQHF
TRBV4-3	TRBJ1-6	CASSQDMGMLNSPLHF
TRBV11-1	TRBJ1-2	CASSPPGRGGYTF
TRBV12-5	TRBJ1-1	CASGLWNTEAFF
TRBV11-2	TRBJ2-1	CASSRTRDSYNEQFF
TRBV30	TRBJ1-5	CAWTSRVNQPQHF
TRBV9	TRBJ2-5	CASSVASGDQETQYF
TRBV7-9	TRBJ1-6	CASSPGRFWGPLHF
TRBV29-1	TRBJ2-3	CSARGAGDTQYF
TRBV19	TRBJ2-1	CASKGFGSSYNEQFF
TRBV6-6	TRBJ1-6	CASTPGQYNSPLHF
TRBV4-3	TRBJ2-1	CASSHPRSGTENYNEQFF
TRBV9	TRBJ1-2	CASSPSLTVNYGYTF
TRBV4-2	TRBJ1-2	CASSQDSTPTNYGYTF
TRBV7-8	TRBJ2-7	CASSSPIISDWGTGEQYF
TRBV29-1	TRBJ2-1	CSVEDLLAYSNEQFF
TRBV9	TRBJ1-3	CASSATGALSGNTIYF
TRBV4-2	TRBJ1-2	CASSQVLAAGQGADGYTF
TRBV27	TRBJ2-3	CASSLWAGVLDTQYF
TRBV28	TRBJ2-3	CASSLSHTDTQYF
TRBV6-2/TRBV6-3	TRBJ1-1	CASTDRVDTEAFF